The source of this TCR beta chain is a study of T-cell reconstitution after alpha-beta-depleted transplantation in children. Findings and limits, study-wide: Reportedly, only several hundred clones from non-depleted graft cells drove alpha-beta T-cell counts at about two months. Hyperexpanded clones declined; after one year, newly produced T cells mostly supplied diversity. Certain patients had high TCRbeta diversity at day 60, and it came from recipient T cells and thymic progenitors that survived.

This CDR3 has 13 residues. Germline assignment: CDR1 LNHDA and CDR2 SQIVND (reference sequence). V shed 8 bases and J shed 3 bases, with 11 bases lying between them. Preparing the TCRbeta library involved the use of unique molecular identifiers. TCRdb ran MiXCR on the PCR reads and lists one entry per CDR3 protein. The sample lists hundreds of thousands of distinct CDR3 sequences; about an eighth were seen once. The sample holds a few counts of this clonotype. Its antigen is not known. The chain is built from TRBV19 and TRBJ1-5; D gene ambiguous. This receptor was identified in a male patient aged 10 to 17 who had a stem cell transplant for acute myeloid leukemia, so the T cells may come from the graft donor. The sample was PBMCs, mostly from graft donor cells, taken 360 days after TCRalphabeta/CD19-depleted stem cell transplant. The CDR3 coding sequence is TGTGCCAGTGGCTGGGGAAACAATCAGCCCCAGCATTTT. This translates into CASGWGNNQPQHF.